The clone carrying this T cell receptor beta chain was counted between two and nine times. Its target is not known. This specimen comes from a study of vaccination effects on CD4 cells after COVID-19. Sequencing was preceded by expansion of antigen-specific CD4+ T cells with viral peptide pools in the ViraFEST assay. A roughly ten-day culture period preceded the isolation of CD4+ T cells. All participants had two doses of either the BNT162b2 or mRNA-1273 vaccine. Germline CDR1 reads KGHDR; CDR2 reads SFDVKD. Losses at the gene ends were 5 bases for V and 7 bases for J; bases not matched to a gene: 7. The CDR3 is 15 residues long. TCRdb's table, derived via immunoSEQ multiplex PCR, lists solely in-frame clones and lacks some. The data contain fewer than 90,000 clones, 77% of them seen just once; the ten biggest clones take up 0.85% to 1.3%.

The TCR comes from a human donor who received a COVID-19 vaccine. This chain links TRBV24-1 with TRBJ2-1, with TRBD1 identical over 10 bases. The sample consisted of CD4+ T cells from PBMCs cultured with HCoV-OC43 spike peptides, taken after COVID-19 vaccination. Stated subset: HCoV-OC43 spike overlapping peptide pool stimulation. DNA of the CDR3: TGTGCCACCAGTGCCCCGGGACAGGGGATTAATGAGCAGTTCTTC. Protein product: CATSAPGQGINEQFF.